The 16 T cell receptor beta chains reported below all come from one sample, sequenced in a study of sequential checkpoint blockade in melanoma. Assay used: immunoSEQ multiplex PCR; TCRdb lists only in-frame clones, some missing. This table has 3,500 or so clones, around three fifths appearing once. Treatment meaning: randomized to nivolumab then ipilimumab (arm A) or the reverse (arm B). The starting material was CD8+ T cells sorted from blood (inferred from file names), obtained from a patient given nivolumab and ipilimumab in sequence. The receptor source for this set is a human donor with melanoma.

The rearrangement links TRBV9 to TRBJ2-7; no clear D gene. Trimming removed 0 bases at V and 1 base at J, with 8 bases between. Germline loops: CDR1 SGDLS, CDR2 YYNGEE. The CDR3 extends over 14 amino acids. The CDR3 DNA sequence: TGTGCCAGCAGCGTAGGGCACAGTTCCTACGAGCAGTACTTC. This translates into CASSVGHSSYEQYF.

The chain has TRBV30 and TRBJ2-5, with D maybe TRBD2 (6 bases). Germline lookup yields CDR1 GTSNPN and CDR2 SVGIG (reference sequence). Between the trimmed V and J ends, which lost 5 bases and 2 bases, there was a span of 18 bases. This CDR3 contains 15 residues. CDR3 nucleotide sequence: TGTGCCTGGGACCTCTACGGGGGACGTCAAGAGACCCAGTACTTC. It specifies CAWDLYGGRQETQYF.

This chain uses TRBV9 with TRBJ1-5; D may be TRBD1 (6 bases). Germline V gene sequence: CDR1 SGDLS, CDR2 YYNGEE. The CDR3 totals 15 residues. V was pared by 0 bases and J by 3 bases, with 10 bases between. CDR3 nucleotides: TGTGCCAGCAGCGTAGAGGGGGACTACAATCAGCCCCAGCATTTT. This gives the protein CASSVEGDYNQPQHF.

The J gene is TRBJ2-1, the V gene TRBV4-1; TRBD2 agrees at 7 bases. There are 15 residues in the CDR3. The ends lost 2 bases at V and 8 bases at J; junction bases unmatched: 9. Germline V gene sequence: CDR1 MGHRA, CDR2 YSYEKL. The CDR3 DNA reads TGCGCCAGCAGCCAAATAGACGGGAGGAGCGATGAGCAGTTCTTC. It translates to CASSQIDGRSDEQFF.

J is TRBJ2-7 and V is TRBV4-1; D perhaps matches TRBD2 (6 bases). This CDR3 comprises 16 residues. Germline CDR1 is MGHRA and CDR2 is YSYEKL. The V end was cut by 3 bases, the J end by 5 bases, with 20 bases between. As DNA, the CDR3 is TGCGCCAGCAGCCAGGATACGACTAGAGCTCGGGACGAGCAGTACTTC. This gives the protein CASSQDTTRARDEQYF.

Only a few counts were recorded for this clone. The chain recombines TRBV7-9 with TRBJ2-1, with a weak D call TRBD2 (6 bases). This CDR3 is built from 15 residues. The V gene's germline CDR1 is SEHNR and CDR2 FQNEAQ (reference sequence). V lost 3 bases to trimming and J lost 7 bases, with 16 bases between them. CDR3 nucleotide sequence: TGTGCCAGCAGCTTCTTGGAGGGCCCCCTTAATGAGCAGTTCTTC. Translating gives CASSFLEGPLNEQFF.

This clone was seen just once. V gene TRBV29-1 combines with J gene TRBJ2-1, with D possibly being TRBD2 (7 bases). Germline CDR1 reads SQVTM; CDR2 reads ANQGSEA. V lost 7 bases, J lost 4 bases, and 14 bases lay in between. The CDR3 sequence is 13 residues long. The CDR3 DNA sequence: TGCAGCGCAGTAGGGGGGGGGTACAATGAGCAGTTCTTC. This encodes CSAVGGGYNEQFF.

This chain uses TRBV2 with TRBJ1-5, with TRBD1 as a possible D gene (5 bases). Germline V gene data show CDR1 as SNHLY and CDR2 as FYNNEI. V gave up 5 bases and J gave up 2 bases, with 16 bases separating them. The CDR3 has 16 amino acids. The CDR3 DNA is TGTGCCAGCAGTAGGGGCGGAGATGGGCGCAATCAGCCCCAGCATTTT. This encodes CASSRGGDGRNQPQHF. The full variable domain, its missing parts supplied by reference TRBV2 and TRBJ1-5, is EPEVTQTPSHQVTQMGQEVILRCVPISNHLYFYWYRQILGQKVEFLVSFYNNEISEKSEIFDDQFSVERPDGSNFTLKIRSTKLEDSAMYFCASSRGGDGRNQPQHFGDGTRLSIL.

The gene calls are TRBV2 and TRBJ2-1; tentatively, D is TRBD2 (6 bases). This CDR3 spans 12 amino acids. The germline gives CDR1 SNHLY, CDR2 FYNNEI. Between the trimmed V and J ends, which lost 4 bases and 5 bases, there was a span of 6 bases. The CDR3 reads CASSGEDNEQFF. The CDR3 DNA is TGTGCCAGCAGTGGGGAGGACAATGAGCAGTTCTTC.

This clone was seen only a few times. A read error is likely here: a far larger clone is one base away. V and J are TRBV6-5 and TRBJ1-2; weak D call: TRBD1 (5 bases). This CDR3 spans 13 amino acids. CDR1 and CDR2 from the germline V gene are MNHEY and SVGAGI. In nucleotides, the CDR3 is TGTGCCAGCGACCACGGGAGGGACTATTGCTACACCTTC. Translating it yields CASDHGRDYCYTF.

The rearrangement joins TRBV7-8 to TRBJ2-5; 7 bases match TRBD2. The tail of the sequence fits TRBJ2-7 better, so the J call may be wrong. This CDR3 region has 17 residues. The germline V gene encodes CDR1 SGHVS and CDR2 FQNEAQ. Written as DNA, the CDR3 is TGTGCCAGCAGCTTAGCCGTAGCGGGTCCTCTCCAATACGAGCAGTACTTC. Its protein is CASSLAVAGPLQYEQYF.

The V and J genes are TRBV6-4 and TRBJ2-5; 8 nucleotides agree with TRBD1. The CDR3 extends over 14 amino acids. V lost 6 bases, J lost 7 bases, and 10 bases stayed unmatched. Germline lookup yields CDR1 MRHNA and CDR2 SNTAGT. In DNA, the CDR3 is TGTGCCAGCAGCCCGACAGGGGAGATGGGGACCCAGTACTTC. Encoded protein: CASSPTGEMGTQYF.

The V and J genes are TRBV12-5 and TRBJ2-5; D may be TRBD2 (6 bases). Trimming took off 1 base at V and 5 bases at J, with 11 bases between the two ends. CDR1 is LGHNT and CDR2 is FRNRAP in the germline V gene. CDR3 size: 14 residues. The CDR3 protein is CASGLAIGRETQYF. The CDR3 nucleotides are TGTGCTAGTGGTTTGGCGATTGGGAGGGAGACCCAGTACTTC.

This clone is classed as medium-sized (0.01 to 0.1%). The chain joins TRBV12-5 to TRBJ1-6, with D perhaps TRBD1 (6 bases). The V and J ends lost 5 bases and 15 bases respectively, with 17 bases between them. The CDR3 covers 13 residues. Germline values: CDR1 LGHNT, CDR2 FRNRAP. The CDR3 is CASGPGTKGLLHF. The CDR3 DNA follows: TGTGCTAGTGGTCCCGGGACAAAGGGTCTCCTCCACTTT.

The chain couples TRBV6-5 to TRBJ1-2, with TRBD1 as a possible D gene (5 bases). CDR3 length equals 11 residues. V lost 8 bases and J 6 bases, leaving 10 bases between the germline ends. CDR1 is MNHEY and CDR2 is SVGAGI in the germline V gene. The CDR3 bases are TGTGCCAGCTTCCGGGGGGATGGCTACACCTTC. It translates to CASFRGDGYTF.

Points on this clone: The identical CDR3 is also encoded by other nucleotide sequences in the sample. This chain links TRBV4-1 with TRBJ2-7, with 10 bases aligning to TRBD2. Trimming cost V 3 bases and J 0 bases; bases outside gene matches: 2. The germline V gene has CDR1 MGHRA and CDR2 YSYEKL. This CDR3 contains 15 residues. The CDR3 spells CASSQASGSSYEQYF. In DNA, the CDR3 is TGCGCCAGCAGCCAGGCTAGCGGGAGCTCCTACGAGCAGTACTTC.